This T cell receptor beta chain was sequenced in a study of beta chain features in type 1 diabetes. Germline-derived CDR1 and CDR2 are LNHDA and SQIVND (reference sequence). The CDR3 runs 15 residues. Trimming took 4 bases from V and 6 from J, leaving 16 bases between them. Every isolated RNA sample was fully reverse transcribed, so sequencing captured expressed TCRB transcripts. TCRdb's table, derived via immunoSEQ multiplex PCR, lists solely in-frame clones and lacks some. Found here are 850,000 to 900,000 clones, around a sixth of them singletons; the top ten hold 0.02% to 0.03%. This clone was seen a handful of times.

This TCR was recovered from a woman under 30 in good health. The sequencing input was naive CD4+ T cells from blood. The chain combines TRBV19 with TRBJ2-1; D call uncertain. The CDR3 coding sequence is TGTGCCAGTAGTAGGGTAATCTACATTCGCAATGAGCAGTTCTTC. It codes for CASSRVIYIRNEQFF.